The sequence of this T cell receptor beta chain was determined in a study of regulatory and conventional T cells in RAG deficiency. General study points: Compared with controls, unique Treg TCR beta sequences dropped roughly 100-fold in Omenn syndrome and CID/AS. These Omenn syndrome Treg sorts may hold peripherally activated cells instead.

The table came from immunoSEQ multiplex PCR; TCRdb's copy has only in-frame clones and leaves some out. This sample carries 6,000 to 7,000 clones, approximately 82% of them seen once, and the ten largest clones take around 13%. This clone was detected only once. Its target is unknown. V was cut by 1 base and J by 2 bases, with 8 bases left in between. This CDR3 region has 14 residues. Germline CDR1 reads SGHVS; CDR2 reads FNYEAQ. These same records also appear under a second study, on regulatory T cells. This second study says: The primer mix had 52 TRBV and 13 TRBJ primers.

This TCR was sampled from a human donor in good health. The rearrangement joins TRBV7-6 to TRBJ1-1; D is undetermined. Specimen: CD8+ T cells sorted from blood. The CDR3 loop is CASSLVHLNTEAFF. The CDR3 DNA reads as TGTGCCAGCAGCTTAGTACACTTAAACACTGAAGCTTTCTTT.